This TCR beta chain was captured in a study of shared clonotypes between healthy human individuals. Study results and caveats: A few donors showed sharing of about 4.7% of naive CD4 clonotypes.

In the case of this clone: Its antigen remains unidentified.

This CDR3 is 14 amino acids long. CDR1 is LGHNT, CDR2 FRNRAP, per germline. V was cut by 2 bases and J by 3 bases, with 10 bases left in between. Cells designated naive CD8 were CD45RO-negative and were positively selected for CCR7, with terminally differentiated effector memory CD45RA+ cells excluded. Generated by immunoSEQ multiplex PCR, the TCRdb table keeps only in-frame clones and is missing some. The repertoire includes more than 2 million clones, 85% to 95% of them detected once, and around 1.8% sits in the top ten. The sequenced sample consisted of naive CD8+ T cells from PBMCs. The chain employs TRBV12-5 and TRBJ1-2; the D is unclear. This TCR came from a young man in good health. Some clones in this sample may be carry-over from other donors' samples. The CDR3 is CASGLTPPHYGYTF. In DNA form, the CDR3 reads TGTGCTAGTGGTTTGACACCGCCACACTATGGCTACACCTTC.